The 21 T cell receptor beta chains listed next were all sequenced from one sample in a study of PD-1 blockade in classical Hodgkin lymphoma (dated by TCRdb to between 2020 and 2021). Explained via the paper, the time point label denotes: cycle 1 day 1 (C1D1), immediately before nivolumab initiation. All trial patients had relapsed after autologous stem cell transplantation, with cohorts A, B and C differing in prior brentuximab vedotin exposure. Library prep was done by the immunoSEQ multiplex PCR assay. Not all clones reach the TCRdb copy of this immuneACCESS table, which keeps in-frame sequences only. Checked studies attribute under half of the gap to unresolved V genes and leave the rest unexplained. Within this sample are almost 100,000 clones, with roughly 92% of them counted one time only. In total, the top ten clones hold 2.5% to 3.5% of the sample. The source was peripheral blood mononuclear cells (PBMCs), collected at baseline. These receptors all come from a human donor with classical Hodgkin lymphoma.

The chain uses TRBV11-1 and TRBJ2-3; weak D call: TRBD2 (5 bases). Trimming took off 5 bases at V and 1 base at J, with 13 bases between the two ends. The CDR3 spans 15 residues. The germline V gene has CDR1 SGHAT and CDR2 FQDESV (reference sequence). The CDR3 sequence: CASSLFEGGTDTQYF. Here the CDR3 DNA reads TGTGCCAGCAGCCTCTTTGAGGGTGGCACAGATACGCAGTATTTT.

This clone is a singleton in its sample. This chain joins TRBV28 and TRBJ1-5; 7 bases agree with TRBD1. Trimming cost V 4 bases and J 4 bases; bases outside gene matches: 13. This CDR3 has 17 residues. CDR1 MDHEN and CDR2 SYDVKM come from the germline V gene. The CDR3 region has the DNA TGTGCCAGCAGTTCTCTACAGGACAGGATTGAAAATCAGCCCCAGCATTTT. This encodes CASSSLQDRIENQPQHF.

This clone was seen only a few times. No DNA is shown, since the ends of the CDR3 on it are uncertain; the CDR3 is the one TCRdb lists. The chain joins TRBV28 to TRBJ2-3; the table's D gene call, TRBD2, was not cross checked with the DNA. The CDR3 spans 19 amino acids, including both terminal residues. Germline V gene data show CDR1 as MDHEN and CDR2 as SYDVKM. This chain's CDR3 is CASSSSGLAGGLVSRTQYF.

The chain joins TRBV19 to TRBJ1-1; TRBD1 might be the D (5 bases). Germline lookup yields CDR1 LNHDA and CDR2 SQIVND (reference sequence). Deletions cut 8 bases from V and 8 bases from J, with 30 bases between. The CDR3 is 17 residues long. The DNA of the CDR3 is TGTGCCAGTCGGGGTGCGGTGGGGGGACGGTGGAACCCAGAAGCTTTCTTT. Protein: CASRGAVGGRWNPEAFF.

The CDR3 here is CASSLFNTEAFF. In DNA form, the CDR3 reads TGTGCCAGCAGCTTATTTAACACTGAAGCTTTCTTT. The chain carries TRBV7-9 and TRBJ1-1, with D unclear. In germline, CDR1 is SEHNR, CDR2 FQNEAQ (reference sequence). The CDR3 loop spans 12 amino acids. Trimming pared 2 bases from V and 2 bases from J, leaving 3 bases between.

The sample holds one count of this clone. The gene calls are TRBV5-4 and TRBJ2-2; D not certain. The CDR3 runs 13 residues. The germline V gene encodes CDR1 SGHNT and CDR2 YYREEE (reference sequence). The V end lost 3 bases, the J end lost 4 bases, and 7 bases lay between the germline ends. The CDR3 DNA follows: TGTGCCAGCAGCTCTGGCCGCACCGGGGAGCTGTTTTTT. Its translation: CASSSGRTGELFF.

The chain carries TRBV6-4 and TRBJ1-1; D is perhaps TRBD1 (6 bases). The CDR3 extends over 13 amino acids. Germline CDR1 reads MRHNA; CDR2 reads SNTAGT. V lost 7 bases, J lost 7 bases, and 16 bases lay in between. The CDR3 loop is CASKGVQGGEAFF. In DNA form, the CDR3 reads TGTGCCAGCAAGGGTGTACAGGGAGGTGAAGCTTTCTTT.

The V gene is TRBV29-1, the J gene TRBJ1-6, with 7 positions matching TRBD1. Trimming cost V 6 bases and J 8 bases; bases outside gene matches: 1. The CDR3 runs 11 residues. From germline, CDR1 is SQVTM and CDR2 ANQGSEA. The DNA for the CDR3 is TGCAGCGTAACAGGGGATTCACCCCTCCACTTT. Protein: CSVTGDSPLHF.

V is TRBV30 and J is TRBJ1-2; D not certain. Trimming cost V 0 bases and J 3 bases, with 14 bases left between them. The CDR3 length is 15 residues. The germline gives CDR1 GTSNPN, CDR2 SVGIG (reference sequence). CDR3: CAWSVHLRTDYGYTF. In DNA form, the CDR3 reads TGTGCCTGGAGTGTACACCTCCGGACGGACTATGGCTACACCTTC.

The V and J genes are TRBV6-6 and TRBJ1-2, with no clear D. The V end was cut by 0 bases, the J end by 0 bases, with 11 bases between. Germline lookup yields CDR1 MNHNY and CDR2 SVGAGI (reference sequence). The CDR3 spans 16 residues. CDR3 residues: CASSYSTSLANYGYTF. The CDR3, as DNA: TGTGCCAGCAGTTACTCAACAAGCTTAGCTAACTATGGCTACACCTTC.

This clone occurred a few times. The chain combines TRBV29-1 with TRBJ1-1; 7 nucleotides line up with TRBD1. V shed 8 bases and J 2 bases; nucleotides not matched to a gene: 11. This CDR3 region has 14 residues. CDR1 is SQVTM, CDR2 ANQGSEA, per germline. The CDR3 nucleotides read TGCAGCTCAGGGACAGAAGGGGGAAACACTGAAGCTTTCTTT. Translated: CSSGTEGGNTEAFF.

The rearrangement joins TRBV18 to TRBJ1-3; D gene unclear. This CDR3 is built from 16 residues. Germline CDR1 KGHSH, CDR2 LQKENI. Trimming pared 3 bases from V and 0 bases from J, leaving 12 bases between. The CDR3 loop reads CASSPLFTNSGNTIYF. CDR3 nucleotide sequence: TGTGCCAGCTCACCCCTATTCACCAACTCTGGAAACACCATATATTTT. Together with reference TRBV18 and TRBJ1-3, the CDR3 gives the full variable domain: NAGVMQNPRHLVRRRGQEARLRCSPMKGHSHVYWYRQLPEEGLKFMVYLQKENIIDESGMPKERFSAEFPKEGPSILRIQQVVRGDSAAYFCASSPLFTNSGNTIYFGEGSWLTVV.

This chain links TRBV6-6 with TRBJ2-7; 9 positions agree with TRBD1. Germline trimming cut 5 bases from V and 2 bases from J; bases unmatched to any gene: 10. This CDR3 contains 16 residues. From germline, CDR1 is MNHNY and CDR2 SVGAGI (reference sequence). CDR3: CASSLSSGQGAYEQYF. For the CDR3, the DNA is TGTGCCAGCAGTCTATCTTCGGGACAGGGAGCCTACGAGCAGTACTTC.

The rearrangement links TRBV9 to TRBJ2-1; a weak D match, TRBD2 (6 bases). Germline CDR1 reads SGDLS; CDR2 reads YYNGEE. The CDR3 spans 15 residues. V shed 0 bases and J shed 0 bases, with 7 bases lying between them. CDR3 nucleotides: TGTGCCAGCAGCGTAGTAGCGGACTCCTACAATGAGCAGTTCTTC. Residues: CASSVVADSYNEQFF.

This clone was detected only once. The V gene is TRBV7-9, the J gene TRBJ2-3; D unclear. CDR1 and CDR2 (germline): SEHNR, FQNEAQ (reference sequence). The CDR3 extends over 15 amino acids. V was shortened by 5 bases and J by 0 bases, with 12 bases between the two germline ends. CDR3 coding DNA: TGTGCCAGCAGCACCGAAGGATCTAGCACAGATACGCAGTATTTT. The encoded protein is CASSTEGSSTDTQYF.

The DNA for the CDR3 is TGCGCCAGCAGCTCCAGGAATTCACCCCTCCACTTT. It specifies CASSSRNSPLHF. This chain uses TRBV5-1 with TRBJ1-6; D not resolved. V was clipped by 3 bases and J by 7 bases, with 5 bases between them. CDR3 length: 12 amino acids. Germline CDR1 reads SGHRS; CDR2 reads YFSETQ.

This rearrangement joins TRBV11-2 to TRBJ2-3; 10 bases fit TRBD2. The CDR3 runs to 14 residues. The V gene end was trimmed by 8 bases and the J gene end by 7 bases; junction bases not matched to a gene: 9. Germline-derived CDR1 and CDR2 are SGHAT and FQNNGV. CDR3 DNA sequence: TGTGCCAGCGCTGGACTAGCGGAGGTATATACGCAGTATTTT. Encoded protein: CASAGLAEVYTQYF.

The rearrangement links TRBV27 to TRBJ1-1; D perhaps matches TRBD1 (5 bases). Germline lookup yields CDR1 MNHEY and CDR2 SMNVEV (reference sequence). Between the trimmed V and J ends, which lost 11 bases and 1 base, there was a span of 11 bases. The CDR3 runs 12 residues. CDR3 residues: CAAGRTNTEAFF. The CDR3 DNA is TGTGCCGCGGGACGGACGAACACTGAAGCTTTCTTT.

V and J are TRBV5-1 and TRBJ2-1; 8 bases align to TRBD2. V lost 2 bases to trimming and J lost 3 bases; unmatched junction nucleotides: 7. CDR1 is SGHRS, CDR2 YFSETQ, per germline. This CDR3 comprises 16 residues. CDR3 loop: CASSFHRGGNYNEQFF. The CDR3, as DNA: TGCGCCAGCAGCTTCCACCGGGGGGGGAACTACAATGAGCAGTTCTTC.

This clone was picked up one time. The chain is built from TRBV7-8 and TRBJ2-7; D may be TRBD1 (5 bases). Per the germline V gene, CDR1 is SGHVS and CDR2 is FQNEAQ. V was shortened by 0 bases and J by 2 bases, with 11 bases between the two germline ends. The CDR3 is made up of 15 amino acids. The CDR3 spells CASSLAGQDPYEQYF. DNA of the CDR3: TGTGCCAGCAGCTTAGCGGGGCAGGACCCCTACGAGCAGTACTTC.

This chain connects TRBV7-8 to TRBJ1-5, with TRBD1 matching over 10 bases. The CDR3 is made up of 18 amino acids. V lost 4 bases and J lost 0; bases outside the gene matches: 9. Germline CDR1 is SGHVS and CDR2 is FQNEAQ. In DNA form, the CDR3 reads TGTGCCAGCAGCTCCGGTCGGGACAGGGGAGGTAGCAATCAGCCCCAGCATTTT. It codes for CASSSGRDRGGSNQPQHF.